What follows are 8 T cell receptor beta chains derived from one specimen sequenced in a study of Graves' ophthalmopathy and Graves' hyperthyroidism. Investigators amplified TCR beta CDR3 regions from RNA transcripts. The authors performed first-round RT-PCR with HTBI primers and then a second-round multiplex PCR. Using its own MiXCR run on the multiplex PCR reads, TCRdb lists one record per CDR3 protein. The sample includes around 1,200,000 distinct CDR3 sequences, less than 45% of them seen just once. The sequenced material came from peripheral blood or thyroid tissue (not recorded which). The receptors were gathered from an adult man with Graves' hyperthyroidism.

V gene TRBV7-9 combines with J gene TRBJ2-5; D remains ambiguous. Germline values: CDR1 SEHNR, CDR2 FQNEAQ (reference sequence). V lost 2 bases, J lost 5 bases, and 9 bases lay in between. The CDR3 is made up of 13 amino acids. The CDR3 protein is CASSLLAYETQYF. The DNA of the CDR3 is TGTGCCAGCAGCTTATTAGCCTACGAGACCCAGTACTTC.

Points on this clonotype: One base away lies a much larger clone, so this may be a sequencing read error. The final CDR3 position lacks the conserved phenylalanine or tryptophan, pointing to a likely read error. The chain carries TRBV7-2 and TRBJ1-1; D unclear. The CDR3 contains 13 residues. Germline CDR1 and CDR2: SGHTA and FQGNSA. Trimming stripped 8 bases from V and 1 base from J, with 11 bases between. CDR3 DNA: TGTGCCAGCTCCCCTAGGCGGAACACTGAAGCTTTCCTT. This sequence encodes CASSPRRNTEAFL.

A remark on this clonotype: Possible read error: a much larger clone is one base away. This chain joins TRBV7-8 and TRBJ1-1; D not certain. Per the germline V gene, CDR1 is SGHVS and CDR2 is FQNEAQ. This CDR3 comprises 14 residues. Trimming stripped 5 bases from V and 1 base from J, with 11 bases between. The CDR3: CASSPPRRNTEAFF. In DNA, the CDR3 is TGTGCCAGCAGCCCGCCCAGACGGAACACTGAAGCTTTCTTT.

This chain joins TRBV11-1 and TRBJ2-7; unclear D gene. Germline CDR1 reads SGHAT; CDR2 reads FQDESV (reference sequence). V lost 7 bases to trimming and J lost 6 bases, with 13 bases between them. The CDR3 length is 12 residues. The CDR3 DNA follows: TGTGCCAGCAACAAAGAGCGAGGCGAGCAGTACTTC. It specifies CASNKERGEQYF.

This clonotype was counted between two and nine times. This chain uses TRBV10-3 with TRBJ2-5, with 7 nucleotides matching TRBD1. The V gene's germline CDR1 is ENHRY and CDR2 SYGVKD. The J segment lost 0 bases and the V segment lost 10 bases, leaving 8 bases of the junction unmatched. The CDR3 totals 14 residues. CDR3 sequence (DNA): TGTGCCAGCAGGGGACAGTCATACCAAGAGACCCAGTACTTC. This sequence encodes CASRGQSYQETQYF.

This clonotype has a count of ten or more. The rearrangement uses TRBV28 and TRBJ2-7; 9 bases line up with TRBD1. After removal of 6 bases from V and 4 bases from J, the junction contained 10 bases not matched to a gene. CDR1 and CDR2 (germline): MDHEN, SYDVKM. This CDR3 is built from 15 residues. CDR3 amino acids: CASSSARQGVYEQYF. DNA for the CDR3: TGTGCCAGCAGCTCTGCCCGACAGGGGGTTTACGAGCAGTACTTC.

The V and J genes are TRBV6-5 and TRBJ1-2; 9 nucleotides align to TRBD1. The CDR3 has 14 amino acids. Germline loops: CDR1 MNHEY, CDR2 SVGAGI. Unmatched junction bases numbered 4, after V lost 2 bases and J lost 6 bases. This CDR3 reads CASSYGTGGHGYTF. CDR3 DNA: TGTGCCAGCAGTTACGGAACAGGGGGCCATGGCTACACCTTC.

The chain combines TRBV3-1 with TRBJ1-6, with D perhaps TRBD1 (5 bases). V lost 1 base to trimming and J lost 3 bases, with 10 bases between them. Germline V lookup: CDR1 LGHDT, CDR2 YNNKEL (reference sequence). CDR3 length: 16 residues. Here the CDR3 DNA reads TGTGCCAGCAGCCAAGCCGGGGCGAGCTATAATTCACCCCTCCACTTT. This gives the protein CASSQAGASYNSPLHF.